This TCR beta chain was recorded in a study of blood T cell repertoires in COVID-19. Study-level information: The United States, Italy and Spain were the sources of the acute and convalescent COVID-19 samples. The cDNA or gDNA used as material had been derived from T cells, B-cell-depleted T cells, or PBMCs.

The germline V and J ends were trimmed by 6 bases and 2 bases, with 5 bases remaining between them. The CDR3 has 12 residues. Remarks on this clone: The same CDR3 is also encoded by other DNA sequences in this sample.

This table comes from immunoSEQ multiplex PCR, and its TCRdb copy is limited to in-frame clones, with some not included. This sample has roughly 200,000 clones, with more than 80% found just once. Sequenced material: peripheral blood. The TCR sequence derives from a woman aged 55 to 70 with acute or convalescent COVID-19. This chain connects TRBV12-3 or TRBV12-4 to TRBJ1-5; no definite D call. The CDR3 DNA is TGTGCCAGCAGGGAGGGCAATCAGCCCCAGCATTTT. Translation: CASREGNQPQHF.